These 10 T cell receptor beta chains originate from one sample sequenced in a study of blood T cell repertoires in COVID-19. Produced via immunoSEQ multiplex PCR; TCRdb's table is partial and in-frame only. This sample has under 250,000 clones, with about nine tenths found just once. Input material: peripheral blood. These receptors came from a man in his sixties who had recovered from COVID-19.

The gene calls are TRBV19 and TRBJ2-3; D perhaps matches TRBD1 (5 bases). In germline, CDR1 is LNHDA, CDR2 SQIVND (reference sequence). Trimming removed 3 bases at V and 0 bases at J, with 10 bases between. There are 15 residues in the CDR3. CDR3 amino acids: CASSIRESSTDTQYF. The CDR3 DNA sequence: TGTGCCAGTAGTATCAGGGAATCTAGCACAGATACGCAGTATTTT.

The chain links TRBV19 to TRBJ1-2, with unresolved D. The ends were cut back, 5 bases at V and 4 bases at J, with 11 bases in the middle. Germline V gene sequence: CDR1 LNHDA, CDR2 SQIVND (reference sequence). CDR3 length equals 13 residues. The CDR3 loop reads CASSGGLGYGYTF. The CDR3, as DNA: TGTGCCAGTAGTGGAGGGTTAGGCTATGGCTACACCTTC.

There are a few counts of this clone. The rearrangement links TRBV5-1 to TRBJ2-3; TRBD2 matches 9 bases. Germline assignment: CDR1 SGHRS and CDR2 YFSETQ. V shed 4 bases, J shed 0 bases, and the junction held 6 bases outside the gene matches. CDR3 size: 16 residues. CDR3 sequence (DNA): TGCGCCAGCAGCCAAGGGACTAGCCCTAGCACAGATACGCAGTATTTT. This encodes CASSQGTSPSTDTQYF.

This clone was seen at least ten times. The CDR3 coding sequence is TGTGCCAGTAGTGCTCTAGCGGGGGGGCCAGAGACCCAGTACTTC. This codes for CASSALAGGPETQYF. The V and J genes are TRBV19 and TRBJ2-5; 12 positions match TRBD2. Unmatched junction bases numbered 5, after V lost 5 bases and J lost 4 bases. Germline V CDR1 and CDR2: LNHDA, SQIVND (reference sequence). The CDR3 consists of 15 residues. Drawing the rest from reference TRBV19 and TRBJ2-5, the complete variable domain is DGGITQSPKYLFRKEGQNVTLSCEQNLNHDAMYWYRQDPGQGLRLIYYSQIVNDFQKGDIAEGYSVSREKKESFPLTVTSAQKNPTAFYLCASSALAGGPETQYFGPGTRLLVL.

The rearrangement joins TRBV10-3 to TRBJ1-1; a weak D match, TRBD1 (5 bases). V lost 4 bases and J 1 base, leaving 10 bases between the germline ends. The germline V gene encodes CDR1 ENHRY and CDR2 SYGVKD. There are 14 residues in the CDR3. The DNA for the CDR3 is TGTGCCATCAGTGCGGGACTCTCGAACACTGAAGCTTTCTTT. Translation: CAISAGLSNTEAFF.

The J gene is TRBJ2-1, the V gene TRBV11-2, with TRBD1 matching over 10 bases. The CDR3 runs to 15 residues. The V and J ends lost 8 bases and 3 bases, in that order; junction bases with no gene match: 7. CDR1 is SGHAT, CDR2 FQNNGV, per germline. CDR3 DNA: TGTGCCAGCCGCGGGGGACAGGGGCTCTACAATGAGCAGTTCTTC. This sequence encodes CASRGGQGLYNEQFF.

This sequence joins TRBV2 and TRBJ2-3, with unresolved D. The germline V gene has CDR1 SNHLY and CDR2 FYNNEI. The CDR3 totals 13 residues. Trimming cost V 3 bases and J 6 bases, with 10 bases left between them. CDR3 sequence: CASSDRVVDTQYF. CDR3 sequence (DNA): TGTGCCAGCAGTGATAGAGTGGTTGATACGCAGTATTTT.

The V gene is TRBV7-2, the J gene TRBJ1-1, with D possibly matching TRBD1 (5 bases). Germline values: CDR1 SGHTA, CDR2 FQGNSA. V lost 2 bases and J 5 bases, leaving 12 bases between the germline ends. The CDR3 spans 14 residues. The CDR3 DNA is TGTGCCAGCAGCTTAATCGGGGGACGGACTGAAGCTTTCTTT. Translating gives CASSLIGGRTEAFF.

The gene calls are TRBV6-4 and TRBJ1-6; D unclear. Trimming shortened V by 4 bases and J by 7 bases, and 8 bases separated the two germline ends. The germline gives CDR1 MRHNA, CDR2 SNTAGT. The CDR3 has 13 residues. The CDR3 nucleotides are TGTGCCAGCAGTGTCTCCCCGAATTCACCCCTCCACTTT. Protein sequence: CASSVSPNSPLHF.

The gene calls are TRBV20-1 and TRBJ2-1; 8 nucleotides match TRBD1. The germline gives CDR1 DFQATT, CDR2 SNEGSKA (reference sequence). The CDR3 is 13 residues long. The trim removed 3 bases at V and 12 bases at J, leaving 10 bases unmatched. The CDR3 region is CSASLSGGRRQFF. CDR3 DNA: TGCAGTGCTAGTTTGTCAGGGGGCCGACGGCAGTTCTTC.